The 11 T cell receptor beta chains reported below all come from one sample, sequenced in a study of draining lymph node invasion in breast cancer. Sorting for CD4+ CD45RA- CD25- cells yielded memory conventional CD4 T cells. TCRdb processed the bulk RNA-seq reads anew with MiXCR; each CDR3 protein has one entry. The repertoire holds about 1,400 distinct CDR3 sequences, 60% to 70% seen once, with about 7% in the top ten. Sequenced input: sorted memory CD4+ effector T cells from the tumor. The receptors originated from a female donor with luminal breast cancer.

This clonotype was detected only once. The rearrangement links TRBV6-6 to TRBJ1-2; 8 bases map to TRBD1. This CDR3 spans 11 amino acids. With V trimmed by 7 bases and J by 7 bases, 2 bases remained unmatched. From germline, CDR1 is MNHNY and CDR2 SVGAGI (reference sequence). The CDR3 reads CASTRGPGYTF. In DNA form, the CDR3 reads TGTGCCAGCACCAGGGGGCCTGGCTACACCTTC.

This chain uses TRBV7-2 with TRBJ2-2; possibly TRBD1 for D (6 bases). V was shortened by 2 bases and J by 1 base, with 8 bases between the two germline ends. Per the germline V gene, CDR1 is SGHTA and CDR2 is FQGNSA. The length of the CDR3 is 15 residues. CDR3 nucleotides: TGTGCCAGCAGCTTATTGGGACAGAACACCGGGGAGCTGTTTTTT. Protein: CASSLLGQNTGELFF.

The sample holds a few counts of this clonotype. The chain uses TRBV7-9 and TRBJ2-3, with unresolved D. The V gene's germline CDR1 is SEHNR and CDR2 FQNEAQ (reference sequence). Trimming removed 5 bases from V and 3 bases from J, with 9 bases in between. CDR3 length: 13 amino acids. The CDR3 protein is CASSPQATDTQYF. Written as DNA, the CDR3 is TGTGCCAGCAGCCCTCAAGCGACAGATACGCAGTATTTT.

The rearrangement joins TRBV7-6 to TRBJ2-5; 7 bases map to TRBD1. Germline V gives CDR1 SGHVS, CDR2 FNYEAQ. The V gene end was trimmed by 6 bases and the J gene end by 1 base; junction bases not matched to a gene: 8. The CDR3 totals 15 residues. CDR3 region: CASSYDRVGQETQYF. Written as DNA, the CDR3 is TGTGCCAGCAGTTATGACAGGGTAGGCCAAGAGACCCAGTACTTC.

DNA for the CDR3: TGTGCCACCAGTGAACTCGGACTAGCGGGGGATAGCACAGATACGCAGTATTTT. It is translated as CATSELGLAGDSTDTQYF. This chain uses TRBV24-1 with TRBJ2-3; 13 nucleotides align to TRBD2. The CDR3 totals 18 residues. V dropped 4 bases and J dropped 0; count of bases not matched to a gene: 6. The germline CDR1 and CDR2 sequences are KGHDR and SFDVKD.

This clonotype was counted only a few times. V usage is TRBV6-2 or TRBV6-3 and J usage is TRBJ2-5, with D perhaps TRBD2 (5 bases). The ends were cut back, 2 bases at V and 5 bases at J, with 15 bases in the middle. The length of the CDR3 is 15 residues. Germline V lookup: CDR1 MNHEY, CDR2 SVGEGT. The CDR3 DNA sequence: TGTGCCAGCAGTTACGGTGGCCCGCCGGGGGAGACCCAGTACTTC. Protein: CASSYGGPPGETQYF.

The chain links TRBV30 to TRBJ2-3; 7 nucleotides align to TRBD2. CDR1 and CDR2 (germline): GTSNPN, SVGIG (reference sequence). With V trimmed by 0 bases and J by 1 base, 4 bases remained unmatched. The length of the CDR3 is 15 residues. The CDR3: CAWSVRAGGTDTQYF. The CDR3 DNA reads as TGTGCCTGGAGTGTACGTGCGGGAGGCACAGATACGCAGTATTTT.

This chain links TRBV10-2 with TRBJ1-5; D not certain. The CDR3 contains 11 residues. With 3 bases removed from V and 9 bases from J, the gap between germline ends came to 6 bases. CDR1 WSHSY and CDR2 SAAADI come from the germline V gene. The CDR3 here is CASSDIGPQHF. The CDR3 DNA reads as TGCGCCAGCAGTGATATTGGGCCCCAGCATTTT.

The J gene is TRBJ2-6, the V gene TRBV2; no reliable D call. Germline V gene data show CDR1 as SNHLY and CDR2 as FYNNEI. V was shortened by 7 bases and J by 0 bases, with 19 bases between the two germline ends. The length of the CDR3 is 18 residues. CDR3 bases: TGTGCCAGCACGATAACGGGCGGACGGAACTCTGGGGCCAACGTCCTGACTTTC. Protein product: CASTITGGRNSGANVLTF.

The chain recombines TRBV7-2 with TRBJ1-1; D remains unclear. This CDR3 is 13 amino acids long. Trimming cost V 5 bases and J 4 bases, with 11 bases left between them. Germline assignment: CDR1 SGHTA and CDR2 FQGNSA. CDR3 amino acids: CASSRTTFTEAFF. CDR3 nucleotides: TGTGCCAGCAGCCGGACGACATTCACTGAAGCTTTCTTT.

The table lists this clonotype with a few counts. This chain connects TRBV19 to TRBJ2-2; D ambiguous. This CDR3 is built from 11 residues. V lost 8 bases to trimming and J lost 1 base, with 2 bases between them. CDR1 is LNHDA and CDR2 is SQIVND in the germline V gene (reference sequence). The CDR3 nucleotides read TGTGCCAGTGGGAACACCGGGGAGCTGTTTTTT. Encoded protein: CASGNTGELFF.